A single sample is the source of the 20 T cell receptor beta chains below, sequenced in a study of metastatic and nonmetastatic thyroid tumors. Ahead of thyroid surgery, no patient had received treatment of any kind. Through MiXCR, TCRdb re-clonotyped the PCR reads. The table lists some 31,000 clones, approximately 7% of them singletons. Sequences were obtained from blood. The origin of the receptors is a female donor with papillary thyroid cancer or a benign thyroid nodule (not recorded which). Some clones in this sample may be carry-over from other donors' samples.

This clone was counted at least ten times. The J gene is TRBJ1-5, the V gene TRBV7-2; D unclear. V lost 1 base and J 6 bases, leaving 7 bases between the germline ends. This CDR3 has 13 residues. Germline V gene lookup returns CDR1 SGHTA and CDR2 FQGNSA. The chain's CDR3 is CASSLGISQPQHF. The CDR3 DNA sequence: TGTGCCAGCAGCTTAGGCATTTCTCAGCCCCAGCATTTT.

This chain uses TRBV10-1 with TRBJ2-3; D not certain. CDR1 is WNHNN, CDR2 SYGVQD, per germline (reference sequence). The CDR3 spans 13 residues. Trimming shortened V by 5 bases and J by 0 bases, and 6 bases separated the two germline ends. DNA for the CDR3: TGCGCCAGCAGTCTCGACAGCACAGATACGCAGTATTTT. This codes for CASSLDSTDTQYF.

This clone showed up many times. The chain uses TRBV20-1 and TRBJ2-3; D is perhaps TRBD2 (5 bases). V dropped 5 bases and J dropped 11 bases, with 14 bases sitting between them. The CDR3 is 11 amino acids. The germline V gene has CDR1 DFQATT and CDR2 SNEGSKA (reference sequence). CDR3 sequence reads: CSAGSGEGQYF. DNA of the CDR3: TGCAGTGCTGGATCCGGGGAAGGGCAGTATTTT.

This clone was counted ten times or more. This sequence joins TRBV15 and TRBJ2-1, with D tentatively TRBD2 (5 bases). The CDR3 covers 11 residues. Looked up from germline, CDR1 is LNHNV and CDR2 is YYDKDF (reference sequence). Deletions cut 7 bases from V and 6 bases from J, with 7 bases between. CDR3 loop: CATKEGNEQFF. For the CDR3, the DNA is TGTGCCACCAAAGAGGGCAATGAGCAGTTCTTC. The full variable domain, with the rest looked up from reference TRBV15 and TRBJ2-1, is DAMVIQNPRYQVTQFGKPVTLSCSQTLNHNVMYWYQQKSSQAPKLLFHYYDKDFNNEADTPDNFQSRRPNTSFCFLDIRSPGLGDTAMYLCATKEGNEQFFGPGTRLTVL.

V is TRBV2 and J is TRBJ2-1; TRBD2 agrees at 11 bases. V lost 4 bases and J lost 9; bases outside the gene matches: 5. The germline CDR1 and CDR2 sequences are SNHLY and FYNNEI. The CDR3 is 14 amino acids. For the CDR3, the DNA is TGTGCCAGCAGTGGTAGCGGGAGGGAGGGTGAGCAGTTCTTC. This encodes CASSGSGREGEQFF.

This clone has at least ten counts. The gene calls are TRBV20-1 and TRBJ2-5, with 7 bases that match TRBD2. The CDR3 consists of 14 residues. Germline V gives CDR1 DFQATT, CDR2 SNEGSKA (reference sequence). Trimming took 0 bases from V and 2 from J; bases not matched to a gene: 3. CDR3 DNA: TGCAGTGCTAGAGAATCGGGGGGACAAGAGACCCAGTACTTC. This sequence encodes CSARESGGQETQYF.

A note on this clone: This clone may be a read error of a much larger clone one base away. The CDR3 DNA follows: TGCGCCAGCAGCTCTCCAGGGGGGTGTAATGAGCAGTTCTTC. It encodes CASSSPGGCNEQFF. V usage is TRBV5-1 and J usage is TRBJ2-1, with D possibly TRBD1 on 7 matching bases. This CDR3 is 14 amino acids long. Germline V lookup: CDR1 SGHRS, CDR2 YFSETQ. V lost 3 bases and J lost 7, with 14 bases in between.

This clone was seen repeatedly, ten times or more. CDR3 residues: CSAFRRRGANEKLFF. In nucleotides, the CDR3 is TGCAGTGCTTTCCGGCGTCGAGGGGCTAATGAAAAACTGTTTTTT. The rearrangement links TRBV20-1 to TRBJ1-4, with a weak D call TRBD1 (5 bases). CDR3 length: 15 residues. The V gene lost 5 bases and the J gene lost 3 bases, with 16 bases spanning the gap. Per the germline V gene, CDR1 is DFQATT and CDR2 is SNEGSKA (reference sequence).

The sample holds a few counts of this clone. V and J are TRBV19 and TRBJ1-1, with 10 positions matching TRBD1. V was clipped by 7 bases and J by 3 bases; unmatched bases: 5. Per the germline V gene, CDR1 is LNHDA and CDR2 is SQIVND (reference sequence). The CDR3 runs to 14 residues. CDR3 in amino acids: CASIWTGGHTEAFF. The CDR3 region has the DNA TGTGCCAGTATATGGACAGGGGGGCACACTGAAGCTTTCTTT.

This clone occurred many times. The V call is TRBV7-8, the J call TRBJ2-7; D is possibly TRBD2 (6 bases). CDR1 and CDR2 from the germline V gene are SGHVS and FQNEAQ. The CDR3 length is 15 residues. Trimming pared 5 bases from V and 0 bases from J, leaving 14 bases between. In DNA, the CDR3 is TGTGCCAGCAGCCTTCTAGCGTTTAGCTCCTACGAGCAGTACTTC. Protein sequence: CASSLLAFSSYEQYF.

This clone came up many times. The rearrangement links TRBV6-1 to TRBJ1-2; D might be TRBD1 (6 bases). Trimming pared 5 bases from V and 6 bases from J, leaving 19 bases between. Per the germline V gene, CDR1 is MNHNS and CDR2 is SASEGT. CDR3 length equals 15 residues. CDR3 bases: TGTGCCAGCAGTCACGCCAGGGGACACAACGATGGCTACACCTTC. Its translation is CASSHARGHNDGYTF.

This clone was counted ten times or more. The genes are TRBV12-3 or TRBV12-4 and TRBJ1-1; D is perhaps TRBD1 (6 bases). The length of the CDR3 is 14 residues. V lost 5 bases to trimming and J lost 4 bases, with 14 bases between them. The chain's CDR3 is CASSHRELSTEAFF. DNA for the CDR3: TGTGCCAGCAGTCACAGGGAGTTGAGCACTGAAGCTTTCTTT.

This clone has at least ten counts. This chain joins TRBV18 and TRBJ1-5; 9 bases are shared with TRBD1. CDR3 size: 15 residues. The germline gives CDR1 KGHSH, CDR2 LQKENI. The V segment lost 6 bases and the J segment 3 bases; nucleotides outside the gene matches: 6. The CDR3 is CASSPNRGLNQPQHF. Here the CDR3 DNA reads TGTGCCAGCTCGCCAAACAGGGGGCTCAATCAGCCCCAGCATTTT. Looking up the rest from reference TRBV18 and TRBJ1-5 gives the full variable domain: NAGVMQNPRHLVRRRGQEARLRCSPMKGHSHVYWYRQLPEEGLKFMVYLQKENIIDESGMPKERFSAEFPKEGPSILRIQQVVRGDSAAYFCASSPNRGLNQPQHFGDGTRLSIL.

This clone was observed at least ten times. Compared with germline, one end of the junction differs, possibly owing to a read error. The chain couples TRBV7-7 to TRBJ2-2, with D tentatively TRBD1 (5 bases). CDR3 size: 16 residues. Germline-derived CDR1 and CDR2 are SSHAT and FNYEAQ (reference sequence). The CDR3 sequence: CASSSPPGQGTGELFF. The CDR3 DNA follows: TGTGCTAGCAGCTCCCCCCCAGGGCAGGGCACCGGGGAGCTGTTTTTT.

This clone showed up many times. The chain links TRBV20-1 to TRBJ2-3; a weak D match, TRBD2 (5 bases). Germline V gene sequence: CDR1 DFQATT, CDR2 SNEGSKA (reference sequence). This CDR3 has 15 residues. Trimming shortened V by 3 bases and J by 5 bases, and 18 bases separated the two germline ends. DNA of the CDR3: TGCAGTGCTAGGATTGGTCTAGCTGTCGGAGATACGCAGTATTTT. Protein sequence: CSARIGLAVGDTQYF.

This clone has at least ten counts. The CDR3 loop is CASSLLGAGGGIDYGYTF. The CDR3 region has the DNA TGTGCCAGCAGTCTTCTAGGGGCAGGGGGAGGGATCGACTATGGCTACACCTTC. The chain joins TRBV11-1 to TRBJ1-2, with 7 bases that match TRBD1. The CDR3 contains 18 residues. J was trimmed by 3 bases and V by 6 bases; bases with no gene match: 19. The V gene's germline CDR1 is SGHAT and CDR2 FQDESV (reference sequence).

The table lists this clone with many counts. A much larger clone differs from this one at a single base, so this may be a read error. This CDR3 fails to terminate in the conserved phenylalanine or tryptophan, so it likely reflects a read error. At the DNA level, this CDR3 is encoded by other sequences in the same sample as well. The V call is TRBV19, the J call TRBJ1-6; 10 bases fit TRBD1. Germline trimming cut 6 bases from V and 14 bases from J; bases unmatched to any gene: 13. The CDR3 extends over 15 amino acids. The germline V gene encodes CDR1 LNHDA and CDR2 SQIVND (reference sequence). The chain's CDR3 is CASRGPGQGTLSLHL. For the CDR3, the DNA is TGTGCCAGTAGGGGACCGGGACAGGGGACCCTATCCCTCCACCTT.

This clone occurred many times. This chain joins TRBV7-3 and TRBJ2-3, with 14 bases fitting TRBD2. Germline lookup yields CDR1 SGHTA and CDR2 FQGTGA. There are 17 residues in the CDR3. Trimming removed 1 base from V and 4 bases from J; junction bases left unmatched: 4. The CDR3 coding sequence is TGTGCCAGCAGCTTAATGGGACTAGCGGGAGTGTCAGATACGCAGTATTTT. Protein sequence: CASSLMGLAGVSDTQYF.

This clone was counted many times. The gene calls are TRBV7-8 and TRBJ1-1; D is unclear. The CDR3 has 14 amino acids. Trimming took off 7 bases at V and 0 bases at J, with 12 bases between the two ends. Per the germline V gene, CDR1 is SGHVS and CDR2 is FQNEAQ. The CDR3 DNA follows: TGTGCCAGCACTGTGGTAGGTTTGAACACTGAAGCTTTCTTT. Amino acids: CASTVVGLNTEAFF.

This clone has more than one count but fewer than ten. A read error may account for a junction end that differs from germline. The CDR3 region has the DNA TGTGCCAGCAGGTTATTAAGAGGGACCCAGTACTTC. Its translation is CASRLLRGTQYF. This rearrangement joins TRBV28 to TRBJ2-5, with no clear D. The V gene's germline CDR1 is MDHEN and CDR2 SYDVKM. CDR3 length equals 12 residues.